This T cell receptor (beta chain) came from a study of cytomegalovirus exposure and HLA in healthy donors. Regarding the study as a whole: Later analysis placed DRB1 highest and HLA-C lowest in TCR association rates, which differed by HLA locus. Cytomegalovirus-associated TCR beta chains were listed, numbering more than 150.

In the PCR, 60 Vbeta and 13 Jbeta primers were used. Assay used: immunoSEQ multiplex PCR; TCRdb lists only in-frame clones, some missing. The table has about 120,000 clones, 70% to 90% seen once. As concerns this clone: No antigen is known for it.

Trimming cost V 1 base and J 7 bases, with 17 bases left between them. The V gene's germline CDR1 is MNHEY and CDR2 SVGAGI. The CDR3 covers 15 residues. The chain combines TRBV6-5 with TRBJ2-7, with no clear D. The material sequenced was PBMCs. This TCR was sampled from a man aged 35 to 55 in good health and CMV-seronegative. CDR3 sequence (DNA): TGTGCCAGCAGTTACTTTTTAGGCGGAACTCGGGAGCAGTACTTC. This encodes CASSYFLGGTREQYF.